The entry that follows covers one T cell receptor (beta chain) sequence. These data come from a study of blood T cell repertoires in COVID-19. Study information: Specimens from acute and convalescent COVID-19 originated in the United States, Italy and Spain. Nucleic acid was either cDNA or gDNA, and it came from T cells, B-cell-depleted T cells, or PBMCs.

Per the original methods: Reference gene primer amplification gave nucleated cell count estimates. Using immunoSEQ multiplex PCR, the repertoire was profiled, and TCRdb retains in-frame clones only, with some absent. V, J and clone size are those of that table, while D and trimming were read from the DNA. The sample has hundreds of thousands of clones; 85% to 90% are singletons. Cohort 3 donors were reported recovered after two negative PCRs, clearance, or symptom resolution. The CDR3 extends over 13 amino acids. Trimming cost V 2 bases and J 3 bases, with 8 bases left between them. Germline CDR1 and CDR2: GTSNPN and SVGIG (reference sequence).

The sequenced sample was PBMCs or T cells enriched from blood (not recorded which). This chain uses TRBV30 with TRBJ1-3, with D maybe TRBD1 (5 bases). The sequence was obtained from a man aged 18 to 30 who had recovered from COVID-19. CDR3 amino acids: CAWSLGVGNTIYF. In DNA form, the CDR3 reads TGTGCCTGGAGTCTAGGGGTTGGAAACACCATATATTTT.